The next 23 T cell receptor beta chains were all read from a single sample in a study of cytomegalovirus exposure and HLA in healthy donors. The PCR contained 60 Vbeta and 13 Jbeta primers. The protocol was immunoSEQ multiplex PCR, while the TCRdb copy is restricted to in-frame clones and leaves out a portion. The sample gives tens of thousands of clones, approximately 52% of which show up once; roughly 12% is in the top ten. The specimen was PBMCs. The origin of the receptors is a human donor in good health.

This clone was counted between two and nine times. The chain employs TRBV13 and TRBJ2-1, with TRBD2 matching 13 bases. CDR3 length equals 15 residues. Germline V gene lookup returns CDR1 PRHDT and CDR2 FYEKMQ (reference sequence). V lost 3 bases, J lost 7 bases, and 3 bases stayed unmatched. The CDR3 bases are TGTGCCAGCAGCTTGGGACTAGCGGGATGGAATGAGCAGTTCTTC. This gives the protein CASSLGLAGWNEQFF. The whole variable domain, remainder taken from reference TRBV13 and TRBJ2-1, is AAGVIQSPRHLIKEKRETATLKCYPIPRHDTVYWYQQGPGQDPQFLISFYEKMQSDKGSIPDRFSAQQFSDYHSELNMSSLELGDSALYFCASSLGLAGWNEQFFGPGTRLTVL.

The chain carries TRBV7-9 and TRBJ1-1; the D is unclear. This CDR3 is 12 amino acids long. The V end was cut by 9 bases, the J end by 1 base, with 9 bases between. Germline CDR1 SEHNR, CDR2 FQNEAQ (reference sequence). The CDR3 reads CASSRTNTEAFF. In DNA, the CDR3 is TGTGCCAGTAGTAGAACGAACACTGAAGCTTTCTTT. Complete variable domain (other parts from reference TRBV7-9 and TRBJ1-1): DTGVSQNPRHKITKRGQNVTFRCDPISEHNRLYWYRQTLGQGPEFLTYFQNEAQLEKSRLLSDRFSAERPKGSFSTLEIQRTEQGDSAMYLCASSRTNTEAFFGQGTRLTVV.

This clone is a singleton in its sample. The chain carries TRBV4-1 and TRBJ2-5, with D possibly TRBD2 on 6 matching bases. V dropped 0 bases and J dropped 5 bases, with 16 bases sitting between them. This CDR3 has 16 residues. Germline assignment: CDR1 MGHRA and CDR2 YSYEKL. The CDR3 sequence: CASSQDSTGRGETQYF. The CDR3 region has the DNA TGCGCCAGCAGCCAAGATAGTACGGGACGGGGGGAGACCCAGTACTTC.

Points on this clone: Other nucleotide sequences in the sample specify the same CDR3. This rearrangement joins TRBV9 to TRBJ2-5; tentatively, D is TRBD2 (7 bases). The germline V gene has CDR1 SGDLS and CDR2 YYNGEE. The CDR3 extends over 15 amino acids. Between the trimmed V and J ends, which lost 0 bases and 2 bases, there was a span of 11 bases. CDR3 region: CASSVGGGLQETQYF. CDR3 sequence (DNA): TGTGCCAGCAGCGTAGGCGGGGGCTTACAAGAGACCCAGTACTTC.

The gene calls are TRBV28 and TRBJ2-1; 8 bases agree with TRBD2. The trim removed 3 bases at V and 2 bases at J, leaving 12 bases unmatched. The CDR3 has 18 residues. Germline-derived CDR1 and CDR2 are MDHEN and SYDVKM. This CDR3 reads CASSLGRMSGGTYNEQFF. The CDR3 coding sequence is TGTGCCAGCAGTTTGGGAAGGATGAGCGGGGGAACCTACAATGAGCAGTTCTTC.

The chain couples TRBV14 to TRBJ2-7, with a possible D match to TRBD1 (5 bases). The CDR3 has 15 amino acids. Germline assignment: CDR1 SGHDN and CDR2 FVKESK. V lost 2 bases and J lost 0, with 11 bases in between. CDR3 region: CASSQSQVNSYEQYF. The CDR3 nucleotides are TGTGCCAGCAGCCAATCACAGGTCAACTCCTACGAGCAGTACTTC.

This clone was recorded a few times. The V gene is TRBV5-1, the J gene TRBJ2-1; possibly TRBD2 for D (5 bases). Germline V lookup: CDR1 SGHRS, CDR2 YFSETQ. This CDR3 spans 15 amino acids. Trimming took off 1 base at V and 1 base at J, with 9 bases between the two ends. CDR3 residues: CASSLSGYSYNEQFF. The CDR3 DNA follows: TGCGCCAGCAGCTTGAGCGGCTATTCCTACAATGAGCAGTTCTTC.

This clone showed up just a few times. The V call is TRBV7-2, the J call TRBJ1-6; D is ambiguous. The CDR3 spans 13 residues. Germline V gene sequence: CDR1 SGHTA, CDR2 FQGNSA. V dropped 2 bases and J dropped 7 bases, with 6 bases sitting between them. Here the CDR3 DNA reads TGTGCCAGCAGCTTAACTGAAAATTCACCCCTCCACTTT. It codes for CASSLTENSPLHF.

J is TRBJ1-5 and V is TRBV19; 10 bases agree with TRBD1. After removal of 5 bases from V and 0 bases from J, the junction contained 7 bases not matched to a gene. This CDR3 is built from 17 residues. The germline gives CDR1 LNHDA, CDR2 SQIVND (reference sequence). The CDR3 nucleotides are TGTGCCAGTAGTCCTCGGACAGGGGGATATAGCAATCAGCCCCAGCATTTT. Its translation is CASSPRTGGYSNQPQHF.

This clone occurred a few times. The rearrangement joins TRBV11-2 to TRBJ2-5; D might be TRBD2 (5 bases). Near its end, the DNA agrees better with TRBJ2-7, so the J call may be wrong. Germline lookup yields CDR1 SGHAT and CDR2 FQNNGV. CDR3 length equals 14 residues. CDR3 loop: CASSFFGGSYEQYF. The CDR3, as DNA: TGTGCCAGCAGCTTTTTTGGAGGCTCCTACGAGCAGTACTTC.

The chain's CDR3 is CASSQGSYEQYF. The CDR3 region has the DNA TGTGCCAGCAGTCAGGGGTCCTACGAGCAGTACTTC. This rearrangement joins TRBV6-5 to TRBJ2-7, with D possibly TRBD1 on 6 matching bases. Germline lookup yields CDR1 MNHEY and CDR2 SVGAGI. This CDR3 has 12 amino acids. Trimming removed 5 bases at V and 1 base at J, with 6 bases between.

This clone was seen a few times. The CDR3 sequence is CSARTGLTGELFF. In DNA, the CDR3 is TGCAGCGCCAGGACAGGGTTGACCGGGGAGCTGTTTTTT. V usage is TRBV29-1 and J usage is TRBJ2-2; 8 bases are a match to TRBD1. Trimming cost V 7 bases and J 5 bases; bases outside gene matches: 6. The length of the CDR3 is 13 residues. Germline CDR1 and CDR2: SQVTM and ANQGSEA.

The chain carries TRBV7-3 and TRBJ2-7; the match to TRBD2 covers 7 bases. V was pared by 0 bases and J by 5 bases, with 10 bases of the junction left unmatched. CDR3 size: 16 residues. Germline CDR1 SGHTA, CDR2 FQGTGA. The CDR3 here is CASSLTDLAESNEQYF. CDR3 nucleotide sequence: TGTGCCAGCAGCTTAACGGATCTAGCGGAGTCTAACGAGCAGTACTTC.

This clone was seen once. The genes are TRBV7-9 and TRBJ1-2, with 8 bases that match TRBD1. The CDR3 sequence is 13 residues long. Germline lookup yields CDR1 SEHNR and CDR2 FQNEAQ (reference sequence). The V segment lost 3 bases and the J segment 6 bases; nucleotides outside the gene matches: 3. This CDR3 is CASSFSGGDGYTF. CDR3 DNA: TGTGCCAGCAGCTTCTCAGGGGGCGATGGCTACACCTTC. Full variable domain (remainder filled in from reference TRBV7-9 and TRBJ1-2): DTGVSQNPRHKITKRGQNVTFRCDPISEHNRLYWYRQTLGQGPEFLTYFQNEAQLEKSRLLSDRFSAERPKGSFSTLEIQRTEQGDSAMYLCASSFSGGDGYTFGSGTRLTVV.

This clone showed up just a few times. The J gene is TRBJ2-7, the V gene TRBV4-2; TRBD1 matches at 9 bases. V lost 1 base, J lost 2 bases, and 12 bases stayed unmatched. This CDR3 contains 18 residues. Germline V gene sequence: CDR1 LGHNA, CDR2 YNFKEQ. CDR3 sequence: CASSQVNNRGRLAYEQYF. Written as DNA, the CDR3 is TGTGCCAGCAGCCAAGTTAACAACAGGGGGCGTTTAGCCTACGAGCAGTACTTC.

The rearrangement links TRBV5-6 to TRBJ2-1; 8 bases agree with TRBD1. Germline values: CDR1 SGHDT, CDR2 YYEEEE. V lost 1 base to trimming and J lost 8 bases; unmatched junction nucleotides: 5. This CDR3 has 14 residues. The CDR3 region has the DNA TGTGCCAGCAGCTTGACCAGGGGGCGGGATGAGCAGTTCTTC. It specifies CASSLTRGRDEQFF. The full variable domain, in which reference TRBV5-6 and TRBJ2-1 provide the parts outside the CDR3, is DAGVTQSPTHLIKTRGQQVTLRCSPKSGHDTVSWYQQALGQGPQFIFQYYEEEERQRGNFPDRFSGHQFPNYSSELNVNALLLGDSALYLCASSLTRGRDEQFFGPGTRLTVL.

This chain links TRBV18 with TRBJ2-7; 7 positions agree with TRBD1. CDR1 and CDR2 from the germline V gene are KGHSH and LQKENI. V dropped 5 bases and J dropped 2; count of bases not matched to a gene: 3. The CDR3 has 13 residues. The CDR3, as DNA: TGTGCCAGCTCAGATGACAGGGCCTACGAGCAGTACTTC. This codes for CASSDDRAYEQYF.

This clone was detected only a few times. CDR3 amino acids: CASSPGLAGGNNEQFF. The DNA for the CDR3 is TGTGCCAGCAGCCCGGGACTAGCGGGAGGGAACAATGAGCAGTTCTTC. The chain recombines TRBV7-9 with TRBJ2-1; TRBD2 matches at 16 bases. Germline V gene lookup returns CDR1 SEHNR and CDR2 FQNEAQ (reference sequence). Trimming removed 5 bases from V and 5 bases from J; junction bases left unmatched: 3. This CDR3 has 16 amino acids.

The chain has TRBV5-5 and TRBJ1-1; maybe TRBD1 (5 bases). CDR3 length: 13 amino acids. Trimming took 0 bases from V and 10 from J, leaving 13 bases between them. CDR1 and CDR2 from the germline V gene are SGHKS and YYEKEE (reference sequence). CDR3 DNA sequence: TGTGCCAGCAGCTTGGCTGGGGCCAGTGGAGCTTTCTTT. Its protein product is CASSLAGASGAFF.

This clone was counted a few times. This chain connects TRBV18 to TRBJ2-3; 9 bases are shared with TRBD1. Germline CDR1 KGHSH, CDR2 LQKENI. CDR3 length: 17 residues. V shed 1 base and J 0 bases; nucleotides not matched to a gene: 5. The CDR3 sequence is CASSPRGQGISTDTQYF. The CDR3 DNA is TGTGCCAGCTCACCACGAGGACAGGGGATTAGCACAGATACGCAGTATTTT.

The J gene is TRBJ1-1, the V gene TRBV5-1; 9 bases fit TRBD1. Germline assignment: CDR1 SGHRS and CDR2 YFSETQ. The CDR3 is 17 amino acids. Trimming removed 4 bases from V and 5 bases from J; junction bases left unmatched: 15. The CDR3 DNA reads TGCGCCAGCAGCCCCGGACCGGGACAGGGTGAAACTACTGAAGCTTTCTTT. Translated, it gives CASSPGPGQGETTEAFF.

The sample holds one count of this clone. The chain recombines TRBV2 with TRBJ1-2, with TRBD1 as a possible D gene (5 bases). Per the germline V gene, CDR1 is SNHLY and CDR2 is FYNNEI. CDR3 length: 13 residues. The V gene lost 2 bases and the J gene lost 9 bases, with 13 bases spanning the gap. The CDR3 sequence: CASSESGGRSYTF. CDR3 coding DNA: TGTGCCAGCAGTGAATCGGGGGGTCGTAGCTACACCTTC.

The chain uses TRBV5-1 and TRBJ1-2; D might be TRBD1 (6 bases). CDR1 and CDR2 from the germline V gene are SGHRS and YFSETQ. Trimming removed 0 bases at V and 6 bases at J, with 9 bases between. The CDR3 contains 13 residues. CDR3 sequence reads: CASSLAGVDGYTF. Here the CDR3 DNA reads TGCGCCAGCAGCTTGGCAGGGGTGGATGGCTACACCTTC.